Following are 27 T cell receptor beta chains from one sample sequenced in a study of tumor-infiltrating lymphocytes in primary liver carcinoma. The roughly 20-31 mg bulk tissue piece was not sorted before simultaneous RNA and DNA extraction. The investigators made TCR beta cDNA from about 510 ng total RNA, using a constant-region primer. Generation of the TCR beta libraries relied on three nested multiplex PCR rounds using slightly modified ARM-PCR. In the first two PCR rounds, TRBV1-TRBV30 forward primers were paired with a C-beta reverse primer, and each round lasted roughly 9 cycles. MiXCR was run by TCRdb on the multiplex PCR reads, yielding one entry per CDR3 protein. The sample yields 99,000 or so distinct CDR3 sequences, 55% to 70% seen once. Sequences were obtained from liver tumor tissue from sampling region 5. Subset given: tumor region T5, tumor centre. The receptors were gathered from a woman between 55 and 75 years old with primary liver carcinoma and hepatitis B virus infection.

This clonotype showed up many times. The CDR3 DNA reads as TGTGCCAGCAGCTCGAACGAACAGGGGGCGCGTGGAAACACCATATATTTT. Its protein product is CASSSNEQGARGNTIYF. V and J are TRBV7-8 and TRBJ1-3; 9 nucleotides line up with TRBD1. The CDR3 length is 17 residues. J gave up 3 bases and V 4 bases, and 10 bases lay outside the gene matches. The germline V gene encodes CDR1 SGHVS and CDR2 FQNEAQ.

About this clonotype: A much larger clonotype is one base distant, so this may be a read error. V usage is TRBV7-8 and J usage is TRBJ2-1; 7 bases are shared with TRBD2. The germline CDR1 and CDR2 sequences are SGHVS and FQNEAQ. V dropped 1 base and J dropped 6; count of bases not matched to a gene: 6. The CDR3 runs to 15 residues. CDR3 coding DNA: TGTGCCAGCAGCTTAGGCCTAGCGGACTGCAATGAGCAGTTCTTC. Its translation: CASSLGLADCNEQFF.

Regarding this clonotype: The junction and the germline gene differ at one end; a read error may be behind it. The CDR3 DNA is TGTGCCATCAGCCTGGACCGTTGGAAGCAGTACTTC. Its protein product is CAISLDRWKQYF. The chain couples TRBV5-4 to TRBJ2-7; no clear D. CDR3 length: 12 residues. The germline CDR1 and CDR2 sequences are SGHNT and YYREEE (reference sequence).

As to this clonotype: An end of the junction does not agree with germline; a read error may underlie this. The chain combines TRBV6-6 with TRBJ2-3; D gene unclear. CDR1 MNHNY and CDR2 SVGAGI come from the germline V gene (reference sequence). The CDR3 consists of 10 residues. In nucleotides, the CDR3 is TGTGCCGGCGCTACAGATACGCGGTATTTT. The encoded protein is CAGATDTRYF.

Concerning this clonotype itself: A much larger clonotype is one base distant, so this may be a read error. The chain carries TRBV30 and TRBJ2-7; the D is unclear. Germline CDR1 GTSNPN, CDR2 SVGIG (reference sequence). This CDR3 comprises 10 residues. The CDR3 sequence is CVWREAALYF. The DNA of the CDR3 is TGTGTCTGGAGAGAGGCAGCTCTGTACTTC.

With regard to this clonotype: The junction and the germline gene differ at one end; a read error may be behind it. CDR3 in DNA: TGTATCGTTGCCCTGATCCGGAACACAGATACGCAGTATTTT. Its protein is CIVALIRNTDTQYF. This chain links TRBV29-1 with TRBJ2-3; D not resolved. Germline V gene data show CDR1 as SQVTM and CDR2 as ANQGSEA. The CDR3 contains 14 residues.

For this clonotype: Its ends do not fully match the called genes, so a read error is possible. The gene calls are TRBV11-2 and TRBJ2-1, with 14 positions matching TRBD2. This CDR3 has 17 amino acids. Looked up from germline, CDR1 is SGHAT and CDR2 is FQNNGV. The CDR3: CACSRRLAGGPRDKQFF. DNA for the CDR3: TGTGCCTGCAGCAGGAGACTAGCGGGAGGGCCGAGGGATAAGCAGTTCTTC.

This clonotype is medium-sized (0.01 to 0.1%) within its sample. The V gene is TRBV6-5, the J gene TRBJ1-2; no definite D call. CDR1 is MNHEY and CDR2 is SVGAGI in the germline V gene. The length of the CDR3 is 13 residues. Trimming cost V 3 bases and J 6 bases, with 11 bases left between them. The CDR3 loop reads CASSYGTHDGYTF. The CDR3 nucleotides are TGTGCCAGCAGTTATGGAACGCACGATGGCTACACCTTC.

The table lists this clonotype with a few counts. This may come from a read error, since a much larger clone is one base off. This rearrangement joins TRBV4-1 to TRBJ2-7; 11 bases match TRBD2. This CDR3 is built from 15 residues. Germline values: CDR1 MGHRA, CDR2 YSYEKL. CDR3: CASSRVAGGSYVQYF. CDR3 nucleotide sequence: TGCGCCAGCAGCCGAGTAGCGGGAGGGTCCTACGTGCAGTACTTC.

This clonotype occurred once. Its ends do not fully match the called genes, so a read error is possible. The chain combines TRBV28 with TRBJ1-1; the match to TRBD1 covers 7 bases. Per germline, CDR1 MDHEN and CDR2 SYDVKM. This CDR3 region has 16 residues. CDR3 amino acids: CASSFLEGAGKTEAFF. The DNA for the CDR3 is TGCGCCAGCAGTTTCTTGGAGGGGGCGGGGAAAACTGAAGCTTTCTTT.

Judged by abundance, this clonotype is medium-sized (0.01 to 0.1%). This sequence joins TRBV4-1 and TRBJ1-5; tentatively, D is TRBD1 (5 bases). The CDR3 runs 15 residues. V was clipped by 1 base and J by 4 bases, with 11 bases between them. Germline V gene lookup returns CDR1 MGHRA and CDR2 YSYEKL. The CDR3 here is CASSQAMGLNQPQHF. In DNA, the CDR3 is TGCGCCAGCAGCCAAGCGATGGGGCTAAATCAGCCCCAGCATTTT.

On this clonotype itself: The junction departs from germline at one end; a sequencing error may be responsible. For the CDR3, the DNA is TGTGCCAGTAGCTTAGGTCTGGTAGTGGGAGGTCCGAATGAGCAGTTCTTC. Its protein is CASSLGLVVGGPNEQFF. The chain joins TRBV11-2 to TRBJ2-1, with D maybe TRBD2 (6 bases). The germline V gene has CDR1 SGHAT and CDR2 FQNNGV. The CDR3 covers 17 residues. The variable domain in full, completed from reference TRBV11-2 and TRBJ2-1, reads EAGVAQSPRYKIIEKRQSVAFWCNPISGHATLYWYQQILGQGPKLLIQFQNNGVVDDSQLPKDRFSAERLKGVDSTLKIQPAKLEDSAVYLCASSLGLVVGGPNEQFFGPGTRLTVL.

This clonotype is categorized as medium-sized (0.01 to 0.1%). The chain joins TRBV12-3 or TRBV12-4 to TRBJ2-3; weak D call: TRBD2 (5 bases). V was shortened by 3 bases and J by 5 bases, with 6 bases between the two germline ends. CDR3 length equals 12 residues. The CDR3 here is CASSLEEDTQYF. The CDR3 DNA reads TGTGCCAGCAGTTTGGAGGAAGATACGCAGTATTTT.

This clonotype occurred a few times. This chain links TRBV11-2 with TRBJ2-5, with 7 bases lining up with TRBD2. The trim removed 8 bases at V and 5 bases at J, leaving 11 bases unmatched. Germline values: CDR1 SGHAT, CDR2 FQNNGV. This CDR3 has 14 residues. CDR3 sequence (DNA): TGTGCCAGCGGTGTCGCGGGAGTAAGGGAGACCCAGTACTTC. It translates to CASGVAGVRETQYF.

This clonotype occurred once. Given the absence of the conserved phenylalanine or tryptophan at the CDR3 end, a read error is likely. This chain joins TRBV28 and TRBJ2-1, with TRBD2 as a possible D gene (6 bases). CDR3 length: 17 residues. Germline V gene data show CDR1 as MDHEN and CDR2 as SYDVKM. CDR3 DNA: TGTGCCAGCAGTTTAGGGACTTTTGTCTTCTCCTACAATAAGCAGTTCTAC. Protein: CASSLGTFVFSYNKQFY.

As for this clonotype: A single base separates this from a much larger clone, so it may be a read error. Lacking the conserved final phenylalanine or tryptophan, this CDR3 likely reflects a read error. The V call is TRBV11-2, the J call TRBJ1-4, with a possible D match to TRBD1 (5 bases). CDR1 and CDR2 from the germline V gene are SGHAT and FQNNGV. Trimming left V 4 bases short and J 8 bases short, with 17 bases between. The CDR3 sequence is 15 residues long. The CDR3 sequence is CASSWGYRRTEKLFL. The DNA for the CDR3 is TGTGCCAGCAGCTGGGGGTACAGGAGGACGGAAAAACTGTTTCTT.

This clonotype was seen many times. The gene calls are TRBV4-1 and TRBJ2-7; D is unclear. The V gene's germline CDR1 is MGHRA and CDR2 YSYEKL. The ends were cut back, 1 base at V and 1 base at J, with 14 bases in the middle. The CDR3 consists of 16 residues. The CDR3 coding sequence is TGCGCCAGCAGCCAAGTTCCGGGCTTAGGTTCCTACGAGCAGTACTTC. This gives the protein CASSQVPGLGSYEQYF.

On this clonotype itself: The conserved phenylalanine or tryptophan is not found at the CDR3 terminus, so this likely reflects a read error. The chain is built from TRBV11-2 and TRBJ2-3, with D possibly being TRBD2 (6 bases). Germline V CDR1 and CDR2: SGHAT, FQNNGV. The CDR3 loop spans 19 amino acids. CDR3 sequence (DNA): TGTGCCAGCAGCCCCAGACTAGTGGGAGTTGGGGCTTTCGCAGATATGCAGTATTCT. This codes for CASSPRLVGVGAFADMQYS.

To note about this clonotype: Compared with germline, one end of the junction differs, possibly owing to a read error. V is TRBV11-2 and J is TRBJ2-1; TRBD2 is a possible D gene (6 bases). The CDR3 extends over 14 amino acids. Germline V CDR1 and CDR2: SGHAT, FQNNGV. The CDR3 protein is CVSSSTSTHNEQFF. The CDR3 DNA reads as TGTGTCAGCAGCTCGACTAGTACCCACAATGAGCAGTTCTTC. The variable domain in full, with the rest retrieved from reference TRBV11-2 and TRBJ2-1, is EAGVAQSPRYKIIEKRQSVAFWCNPISGHATLYWYQQILGQGPKLLIQFQNNGVVDDSQLPKDRFSAERLKGVDSTLKIQPAKLEDSAVYLCVSSSTSTHNEQFFGPGTRLTVL.

This clonotype has ten or more counts. This chain links TRBV7-9 with TRBJ2-3, with TRBD2 matching 9 bases. The CDR3 length is 15 residues. J gave up 2 bases and V 5 bases, and 5 bases lay outside the gene matches. Germline CDR1 and CDR2: SEHNR and FQNEAQ (reference sequence). The CDR3 DNA is TGTGCCAGCAGCCCGACTAGCGGTACCACAGATACGCAGTATTTT. Translating gives CASSPTSGTTDTQYF.

There are many counts of this clonotype. This chain connects TRBV10-3 to TRBJ2-3; D is uncertain. This CDR3 region has 12 residues. V was shortened by 4 bases and J by 2 bases, with 4 bases between the two germline ends. Germline V gene lookup returns CDR1 ENHRY and CDR2 SYGVKD. The CDR3 bases are TGTGCCATCAGTGGGCACACAGATACGCAGTATTTT. It yields the protein CAISGHTDTQYF.

A few counts support this clonotype. The CDR3 spells CSARPPGRAYEQYF. CDR3 sequence (DNA): TGCAGTGCTAGACCTCCGGGTCGAGCCTACGAGCAGTACTTC. The rearrangement links TRBV20-1 to TRBJ2-7; the D is unclear. Trimming cost V 2 bases and J 2 bases, with 13 bases left between them. Per germline, CDR1 DFQATT and CDR2 SNEGSKA (reference sequence). The CDR3 length is 14 residues.

Note on this clonotype: The CDR3 does not close with the conserved phenylalanine or tryptophan, likely indicating a read error. The V call is TRBV7-8, the J call TRBJ1-1; D is unclear. V lost 3 bases to trimming and J lost 1 base, with 9 bases between them. This CDR3 is built from 14 residues. The germline CDR1 and CDR2 sequences are SGHVS and FQNEAQ. The CDR3 loop reads CASSLRAGNTEAFY. The CDR3 nucleotides are TGTGCCAGCAGCTTGCGGGCTGGGAACACTGAAGCTTTCTAT.

As regards this clonotype: One junction end does not reproduce the germline sequence, and a read error may be involved. This sequence joins TRBV29-1 and TRBJ2-5; the match to TRBD1 covers 8 bases. The CDR3 extends over 14 amino acids. Per the germline V gene, CDR1 is SQVTM and CDR2 is ANQGSEA. CDR3 amino acids: CSVEDSGQEETQYF. In DNA, the CDR3 is TGCAGCGTCGAAGATTCGGGACAGGAAGAGACCCAGTACTTC.

The genes are TRBV2 and TRBJ2-7; no firm D call. The V and J ends lost 4 bases and 2 bases respectively, with 12 bases between them. Germline-derived CDR1 and CDR2 are SNHLY and FYNNEI. The CDR3 is 14 amino acids. CDR3 bases: TGTGCCAGCAGTGGGACCACTACGGCCTACGAGCAGTACTTC. Residues: CASSGTTTAYEQYF.

This clonotype was observed many times. This chain uses TRBV6-1 with TRBJ2-3, with 9 bases lining up with TRBD2. The V gene end was trimmed by 4 bases and the J gene end by 2 bases; junction bases not matched to a gene: 4. The V gene's germline CDR1 is MNHNS and CDR2 SASEGT. The CDR3 sequence is 15 residues long. CDR3 loop: CASSGLAGATDTQYF. In DNA, the CDR3 is TGTGCCAGCAGTGGATTAGCGGGAGCCACAGATACGCAGTATTTT.

In regard to this clonotype: At one of its ends the junction is not consistent with the germline gene, which may arise from a read error. The chain joins TRBV11-3 to TRBJ2-7; tentatively, D is TRBD2 (5 bases). The CDR3 covers 13 residues. CDR1 and CDR2 (germline): SGHNT, YENEEA. CDR3 sequence reads: CANSPRGAYEQYF. DNA for the CDR3: TGTGCCAACAGCCCACGGGGTGCCTACGAGCAATACTTC.